The text below deals with one T cell receptor beta chain. This clone's antigen is unknown. It may be a read error: a sequence one base away is much more abundant. Lymph node samples came from the axillary draining lymph nodes of breast cancer patients. The sample belongs to a study of breast tumors, draining lymph nodes, adjacent tissues (dated by TCRdb to the mid-2010s). Turning to the overall study: TCR beta repertoires were compared across tumor, adjacent nontumor tissue and axillary lymph nodes obtained from breast cancer patients. In human breast cancer, the study set out to assess how tumor, surrounding tissue and draining lymph node repertoires relate to one another and whether T cells might be exchanged between them.

At the junction V is shortened by 8 bases and J by 12 bases, with 11 bases in between. The CDR3 has 10 amino acids, counting the end cysteine and phenylalanine. The only DNA kept is the CDR3, 30 bases in frame from the first base. The instrument given in TCRdb is Illumina HiSeq 2000. TCR beta chain libraries were generated through multiplex PCR amplification. The amplified TCR beta chain products were analyzed by high-throughput sequencing. TCRdb cleaned the public reads at Q25 with fastp, built clones with MiXCR and kept in-frame beta chains. Every CDR3 protein is listed once, alongside the most common genes and DNA of its rows. This sample is represented by 270,000 or so distinct CDR3 sequences; 30% to 35% of them were singletons. The ten largest clonotypes hold about 1.2% of the sample. What the study reported, not specific to this receptor: Tumor and nontumor tissue repertoires were significantly more similar in luminal-like than in basal-like breast cancer. T-cell repertoire diversity in tumors was found to be lower than in lymph nodes but higher than in nontumor tissue, and preferential V and J gene usage was observed. The data were considered consistent with the idea that most tumor T cells come from the lymph node and then expand in tumor tissue. Rather than being directly demonstrated, the conclusion that tumor T cells originate in lymph nodes was presented as consistent with a hypothesis.

Specimen: axillary lymph node tissue. The TCR originated in a female donor with breast cancer. Some clones in this sample may be carry-over from other donors' samples. The chain was built from TRBV12-3 or TRBV12-4 and TRBJ2-1; the D region is possibly TRBD1 or TRBD2, each matching across 5 bases. The DNA sequence follows: TGTGCCAGCGGGGGAGTTGGGCAGTTCTTC. The translation is CASGGVGQFF.